Shown below are 27 T cell receptor beta chains from a single sample sequenced in a study of shared clonotypes between healthy human individuals. This table comes from immunoSEQ multiplex PCR, and its TCRdb copy is limited to in-frame clones, with some not included. This repertoire shows about 380,000 clones, about 97% found once; its top ten account for more than 0.3%. The specimen sequenced was memory CD8+ T cells sorted from blood. Described subset: CD45RO+ cells pooled with CCR7-negative TemRA cells. The receptors were sampled from a young man in good health.

This clone was observed a single time. V is TRBV30 and J is TRBJ2-5; D might be TRBD2 (5 bases). V shed 3 bases and J shed 5 bases, with 10 bases lying between them. CDR3 length: 12 amino acids. Germline V gene lookup returns CDR1 GTSNPN and CDR2 SVGIG (reference sequence). The CDR3 DNA reads as TGTGCCTGGAGCTTAGCGTTGGAGACCCAGTACTTC. Its translation is CAWSLALETQYF.

J is TRBJ2-7 and V is TRBV28; D is possibly TRBD1 (6 bases). Germline V gene data show CDR1 as MDHEN and CDR2 as SYDVKM. The V end was cut by 6 bases, the J end by 2 bases, with 14 bases between. The CDR3 consists of 14 residues. CDR3 amino acids: CASSLQGLTYEQYF. The CDR3 nucleotides read TGTGCCAGCAGCTTACAGGGATTGACCTACGAGCAGTACTTC.

The genes are TRBV19 and TRBJ2-3; 14 nucleotides align to TRBD2. Germline V lookup: CDR1 LNHDA, CDR2 SQIVND (reference sequence). CDR3 length equals 17 residues. V shed 10 bases and J 2 bases; nucleotides not matched to a gene: 11. The CDR3 DNA is TGTGCCACTAGACTAGCGGGAGGGCCAGGGCCCACAGATACGCAGTATTTT. Amino acids: CATRLAGGPGPTDTQYF.

The chain has TRBV7-9 and TRBJ1-1; 7 bases are shared with TRBD1. V lost 3 bases to trimming and J lost 8 bases; unmatched junction nucleotides: 9. Germline V gene sequence: CDR1 SEHNR, CDR2 FQNEAQ (reference sequence). This CDR3 has 14 amino acids. DNA of the CDR3: TGTGCCAGCAGCTTTCCGGACAGGCGGATCGAAGCTTTCTTT. Its translation: CASSFPDRRIEAFF. Complete variable domain (other parts from reference TRBV7-9 and TRBJ1-1): DTGVSQNPRHKITKRGQNVTFRCDPISEHNRLYWYRQTLGQGPEFLTYFQNEAQLEKSRLLSDRFSAERPKGSFSTLEIQRTEQGDSAMYLCASSFPDRRIEAFFGQGTRLTVV.

This clone was seen once. The rearrangement links TRBV12-1 to TRBJ2-2; the D call of TRBD2 is as the table states it, not checked on the DNA. TRBV12-1 is a pseudogene. The CDR3 sequence is 13 residues long. The CDR3 region is CASSTKTGGELFF. The CDR3, as DNA: TGTGCCAGCAGCACCAAGACCGGGGGGGAGCTGTTTTTT.

The gene calls are TRBV11-2 and TRBJ2-7; D gene ambiguous. Germline assignment: CDR1 SGHAT and CDR2 FQNNGV. V gave up 5 bases and J gave up 3 bases, with 17 bases separating them. The CDR3 length is 15 residues. CDR3 residues: CASSPDPRGLYEQYF. For the CDR3, the DNA is TGTGCCAGCAGCCCTGACCCGCGTGGGCTCTACGAGCAGTACTTC.

The J gene is TRBJ2-6, the V gene TRBV9, with 7 bases matching TRBD1. The germline CDR1 and CDR2 sequences are SGDLS and YYNGEE. Losses at the gene ends were 0 bases for V and 4 bases for J; bases not matched to a gene: 4. CDR3 length equals 16 residues. The chain's CDR3 is CASSVETGYGANVLTF. CDR3 nucleotide sequence: TGTGCCAGCAGCGTAGAGACAGGGTACGGGGCCAACGTCCTGACTTTC.

J is TRBJ2-1 and V is TRBV28; D not resolved. The CDR3 contains 13 residues. Per germline, CDR1 MDHEN and CDR2 SYDVKM. V was trimmed by 6 bases and J by 5 bases, leaving 11 bases between them. CDR3 DNA: TGTGCCAGCAGGGTACTCCCAGACAATGAGCAGTTCTTC. It specifies CASRVLPDNEQFF.

The V call is TRBV7-6, the J call TRBJ2-7; D remains unclear. V shed 0 bases and J shed 2 bases, with 5 bases lying between them. From germline, CDR1 is SGHVS and CDR2 FNYEAQ. The CDR3 has 13 amino acids. The CDR3 is CASSLAHTYEQYF. DNA for the CDR3: TGTGCCAGCAGCTTAGCTCACACCTACGAGCAGTACTTC.

This clone was found a few times. The chain has TRBV6-1 and TRBJ2-7; 7 positions match TRBD1. The CDR3 is made up of 16 amino acids. In germline, CDR1 is MNHNS, CDR2 SASEGT. V lost 2 bases and J lost 2; bases outside the gene matches: 9. The CDR3 DNA sequence: TGTGCCAGCAGTGAAAGGGGGCCTCCCCCAACCTACGAGCAGTACTTC. Its translation: CASSERGPPPTYEQYF.

The V and J genes are TRBV6-1 and TRBJ1-5, with D possibly matching TRBD1 (6 bases). Germline V CDR1 and CDR2: MNHNS, SASEGT. The CDR3 is 14 residues long. V gave up 7 bases and J gave up 4 bases, with 14 bases separating them. The CDR3 region is CASTKTGGNQPQHF. CDR3 DNA sequence: TGTGCCAGCACTAAGACAGGTGGGAATCAGCCCCAGCATTTT.

The chain couples TRBV5-6 to TRBJ1-5; tentatively, D is TRBD1 (5 bases). The CDR3 consists of 17 residues. The V end was cut by 3 bases, the J end by 0 bases, with 16 bases between. Germline-derived CDR1 and CDR2 are SGHDT and YYEEEE. The DNA for the CDR3 is TGTGCCAGCAGCTCAAGGGGAACGGGGTATAGCAATCAGCCCCAGCATTTT. It encodes CASSSRGTGYSNQPQHF.

The chain is built from TRBV11-3 and TRBJ2-3; TRBD2 agrees at 10 bases. The V gene's germline CDR1 is SGHNT and CDR2 YENEEA. The CDR3 spans 15 residues. The trim removed 5 bases at V and 0 bases at J, leaving 2 bases unmatched. CDR3 nucleotides: TGTGCCAGCAGCCAGACTAGCGGGAGCACAGATACGCAGTATTTT. Protein sequence: CASSQTSGSTDTQYF. Supplemented by reference TRBV11-3 and TRBJ2-3, the full variable domain reads EAGVVQSPRYKIIEKKQPVAFWCNPISGHNTLYWYLQNLGQGPELLIRYENEEAVDDSQLPKDRFSAERLKGVDSTLKIQPAELGDSAVYLCASSQTSGSTDTQYFGPGTRLTVL.

The chain combines TRBV11-1 with TRBJ2-1; 11 nucleotides agree with TRBD2. With 4 bases clipped from V and 4 bases from J, the junction kept 9 bases outside the gene matches. CDR1 SGHAT and CDR2 FQDESV come from the germline V gene (reference sequence). The CDR3 runs to 17 residues. CDR3 sequence reads: CASSSLAGLAGYNEQFF. CDR3 in DNA: TGTGCCAGCAGCTCCCTAGCCGGACTAGCGGGTTACAATGAGCAGTTCTTC. The variable domain in full, completed from reference TRBV11-1 and TRBJ2-1, reads EAEVAQSPRYKITEKSQAVAFWCDPISGHATLYWYRQILGQGPELLVQFQDESVVDDSQLPKDRFSAERLKGVDSTLKIQPAELGDSAMYLCASSSLAGLAGYNEQFFGPGTRLTVL.

This clone has more than one count but fewer than ten. The V gene is TRBV7-9, the J gene TRBJ1-4; D uncertain. Germline CDR1 and CDR2: SEHNR and FQNEAQ (reference sequence). V lost 1 base and J lost 0, with 3 bases in between. This CDR3 comprises 14 residues. CDR3 nucleotides: TGTGCCAGCAGCTTAGACACAACTAATGAAAAACTGTTTTTT. As protein: CASSLDTTNEKLFF.

The gene calls are TRBV5-1 and TRBJ2-7; the D is unclear. The CDR3 runs 14 residues. V was clipped by 2 bases and J by 0 bases, with 9 bases between them. The germline gives CDR1 SGHRS, CDR2 YFSETQ. The CDR3 protein is CASSFQPPSYEQYF. The CDR3 bases are TGCGCCAGCAGCTTTCAACCTCCCTCCTACGAGCAGTACTTC.

The V gene is TRBV4-2, the J gene TRBJ1-4; 8 nucleotides agree with TRBD1. Unmatched junction bases numbered 4, after V lost 4 bases and J lost 6 bases. The germline V gene encodes CDR1 LGHNA and CDR2 YNFKEQ. The CDR3 totals 14 residues. CDR3 sequence (DNA): TGTGCCAGCAGCCTCCAGGGGGCAGATGAAAAACTGTTTTTT. Translated, it gives CASSLQGADEKLFF.

This chain joins TRBV2 and TRBJ1-2; no clear D gene. CDR1 is SNHLY and CDR2 is FYNNEI in the germline V gene. This CDR3 has 12 amino acids. Trimming stripped 8 bases from V and 4 bases from J, with 11 bases between. CDR3: CASQGEGYGYTF. Here the CDR3 DNA reads TGTGCCAGCCAAGGAGAAGGCTATGGCTACACCTTC.

The chain carries TRBV18 and TRBJ2-3, with 11 bases fitting TRBD1. The J segment lost 3 bases and the V segment lost 3 bases, leaving 5 bases of the junction unmatched. Germline CDR1 reads KGHSH; CDR2 reads LQKENI. The CDR3 consists of 16 residues. The CDR3 DNA is TGTGCCAGCTCACCCAGGACAGGGGGCGCGACAGATACGCAGTATTTT. This translates into CASSPRTGGATDTQYF.

This chain connects TRBV6-5 to TRBJ2-7, with D perhaps matching TRBD1 or TRBD2 (5 bases each). This CDR3 is built from 14 residues. Trimming removed 6 bases from V and 2 bases from J, with 14 bases in between. Germline CDR1 MNHEY, CDR2 SVGAGI. CDR3 region: CASSSQGVPYEQYF. CDR3 DNA: TGTGCCAGCAGCTCCCAGGGAGTACCCTACGAGCAGTACTTC.

The chain is built from TRBV7-8 and TRBJ2-5; D uncertain. Germline V gene data show CDR1 as SGHVS and CDR2 as FQNEAQ. The length of the CDR3 is 15 residues. The V end lost 5 bases, the J end lost 4 bases, and 17 bases lay between the germline ends. The CDR3 DNA reads as TGTGCCAGCAGCCCGAAGGGCCAGTCAACAGAGACCCAGTACTTC. Protein: CASSPKGQSTETQYF.

V usage is TRBV29-1 and J usage is TRBJ1-4; D possibly corresponds to TRBD1 (6 bases). The ends were cut back, 5 bases at V and 0 bases at J, with 10 bases in the middle. This CDR3 has 14 residues. Germline V gives CDR1 SQVTM, CDR2 ANQGSEA. CDR3 sequence (DNA): TGCAGCGTTCGGGGGGCCCCAACTAATGAAAAACTGTTTTTT. Its protein is CSVRGAPTNEKLFF.

V gene TRBV5-4 combines with J gene TRBJ2-1; D is ambiguous. V was clipped by 0 bases and J by 4 bases, with 11 bases between them. The V gene's germline CDR1 is SGHNT and CDR2 YYREEE (reference sequence). This CDR3 is built from 15 residues. The CDR3 nucleotides are TGTGCCAGCAGCTTGGGGCTAATCTCTTACAATGAGCAGTTCTTC. It specifies CASSLGLISYNEQFF.

The chain combines TRBV10-3 with TRBJ2-1; 10 positions agree with TRBD2. Germline V gene lookup returns CDR1 ENHRY and CDR2 SYGVKD. This CDR3 comprises 16 residues. V lost 2 bases to trimming and J lost 3 bases; unmatched junction nucleotides: 4. For the CDR3, the DNA is TGTGCCATCAGTGAGACACGGACTAGCGGCTACAATGAGCAGTTCTTC. Protein product: CAISETRTSGYNEQFF.

This clone was observed once. J is TRBJ1-1 and V is TRBV5-1; D is perhaps TRBD1 (6 bases). The length of the CDR3 is 14 residues. Germline V gives CDR1 SGHRS, CDR2 YFSETQ. The V and J ends lost 1 base and 4 bases respectively, with 11 bases between them. The DNA of the CDR3 is TGCGCCAGCAGCTTGTACAGGGAGGGCACTGAAGCTTTCTTT. It is translated as CASSLYREGTEAFF. The whole variable domain, remainder taken from reference TRBV5-1 and TRBJ1-1, is KAGVTQTPRYLIKTRGQQVTLSCSPISGHRSVSWYQQTPGQGLQFLFEYFSETQRNKGNFPGRFSGRQFSNSRSEMNVSTLELGDSALYLCASSLYREGTEAFFGQGTRLTVV.

The genes are TRBV6-5 and TRBJ2-7; TRBD1 or TRBD2 may be the D gene (5 bases each). V dropped 7 bases and J dropped 0 bases, with 16 bases sitting between them. This CDR3 is built from 15 residues. From germline, CDR1 is MNHEY and CDR2 SVGAGI. CDR3 residues: CASTPVGANSYEQYF. CDR3 in DNA: TGTGCCAGCACTCCGGTCGGGGCCAACTCCTACGAGCAGTACTTC.

The V gene is TRBV20-1, the J gene TRBJ2-7; D gene unclear. The CDR3 covers 11 residues. The germline gives CDR1 DFQATT, CDR2 SNEGSKA (reference sequence). Trimming took off 3 bases at V and 5 bases at J, with 8 bases between the two ends. CDR3 amino acids: CSASPAHEQYF. The CDR3 DNA reads as TGCAGTGCTAGTCCGGCCCACGAGCAGTACTTC.